A selection of T cell receptor beta chains follows, all from one sample in a study of cytomegalovirus exposure and HLA in healthy donors. Generated by immunoSEQ multiplex PCR, the TCRdb table keeps only in-frame clones and is missing some. The sample shows more than 90,000 clones, approximately 72% of them seen only once. What was sequenced was PBMCs. The receptors stem from a woman aged 40 to 50 in good health and CMV-seronegative. Both conserved end residues are part of each CDR3. The D gene is left open where the match is weak. Clone size is shown for a subset of rows, as once, few, many or a class of expanded clone.

cdr3_nt: TGTGCCAGCAGCGAATTTGGGGCCAAATATGGCTACACCTTC; cdr3_aa: CASSEFGAKYGYTF; j_call: TRBJ1-2; v_call: TRBV25-1; clone_size: once; d_call: .; cdr3_length: 14
cdr3_nt: TGTGCCAGCAGCGGCCCCATCATGGCAGTCAATGAGCAGTTCTTC; cdr3_aa: CASSGPIMAVNEQFF; j_call: TRBJ2-1; v_call: TRBV9; clone_size: .; d_call: .; cdr3_length: 15
cdr3_nt: TGTGCCAGCAGCCAAGGGTTTGAGACTGAAGCTTTCTTT; cdr3_aa: CASSQGFETEAFF; j_call: TRBJ1-1; v_call: TRBV14; clone_size: once; d_call: .; cdr3_length: 13
cdr3_nt: TGTGCCACCAGCTTGAGACTAGCGGGAGTCAACGAGCAGTACTTC; cdr3_aa: CATSLRLAGVNEQYF; j_call: TRBJ2-7; v_call: TRBV15; clone_size: .; d_call: TRBD2; cdr3_length: 15
cdr3_nt: TGCGCCAGCAGCGCAGGACAGACTCTCTACGAGCAGTACTTC; cdr3_aa: CASSAGQTLYEQYF; j_call: TRBJ2-7; v_call: TRBV5-1; clone_size: .; d_call: .; cdr3_length: 14
cdr3_nt: TGTGCCAGCAGCTTAGCGGGGGCCTCCCTGACCTACGAGCAGTACTTC; cdr3_aa: CASSLAGASLTYEQYF; j_call: TRBJ2-7; v_call: TRBV7-8; clone_size: few; d_call: .; cdr3_length: 16
cdr3_nt: TGCGCCAGCAAGACCGGGACAGGGATCGATGAGCAGTTCTTC; cdr3_aa: CASKTGTGIDEQFF; j_call: TRBJ2-1; v_call: TRBV5-1; clone_size: .; d_call: TRBD1; cdr3_length: 14
cdr3_nt: TGTGCCAGCAGCCAATCTGGCAGATACAATGAGCAGTTCTTC; cdr3_aa: CASSQSGRYNEQFF; j_call: TRBJ2-1; v_call: TRBV14; clone_size: .; d_call: .; cdr3_length: 14
cdr3_nt: TGCGCCAGCAGCCCCGGCCTGGACAGGGAGAACACTGAAGCTTTCTTT; cdr3_aa: CASSPGLDRENTEAFF; j_call: TRBJ1-1; v_call: TRBV4-1; clone_size: .; d_call: TRBD1; cdr3_length: 16
cdr3_nt: TGTGCCAGCAGTACCATAGCGGGAGCCTACGAGCAGTACTTC; cdr3_aa: CASSTIAGAYEQYF; j_call: TRBJ2-7; v_call: TRBV6-6; clone_size: few; d_call: TRBD2; cdr3_length: 14
cdr3_nt: TGTGCCTGGAGTGCCCCGAGGACAGGGGGCTCCTACGAGCAGTACTTC; cdr3_aa: CAWSAPRTGGSYEQYF; j_call: TRBJ2-7; v_call: TRBV30; clone_size: .; d_call: TRBD1; cdr3_length: 16
cdr3_nt: TGTGCCAGCAGCTACTTAAACCGGGACAGAAATCAGCCCCAGCATTTT; cdr3_aa: CASSYLNRDRNQPQHF; j_call: TRBJ1-5; v_call: TRBV5-8; clone_size: .; d_call: TRBD1; cdr3_length: 16
cdr3_nt: TGTGCCAGCTCACCAGAGGAGAACTATGGCTACACCTTC; cdr3_aa: CASSPEENYGYTF; j_call: TRBJ1-2; v_call: TRBV18; clone_size: .; d_call: .; cdr3_length: 13
cdr3_nt: TGTGCCAGCAGCTCAAGACTAGCGGGGGGGCTTAATGAGCAGTTCTTC; cdr3_aa: CASSSRLAGGLNEQFF; j_call: TRBJ2-1; v_call: TRBV5-4; clone_size: .; d_call: TRBD2; cdr3_length: 16
cdr3_nt: TGTGCCAGCAGCTCCGGGACAACCCCGTGGACCGGGGAGCTGTTTTTT; cdr3_aa: CASSSGTTPWTGELFF; j_call: TRBJ2-2; v_call: TRBV11-2; clone_size: .; d_call: .; cdr3_length: 16
cdr3_nt: TGTGCCAGCTCACCCAATAGCGCCGGGTCCTACAATGAGCAGTTCTTC; cdr3_aa: CASSPNSAGSYNEQFF; j_call: TRBJ2-1; v_call: TRBV18; clone_size: once; d_call: .; cdr3_length: 16
cdr3_nt: TGTGCCAGCAGTTACTCGCGGGGGTCCTACGAGCAGTACTTC; cdr3_aa: CASSYSRGSYEQYF; j_call: TRBJ2-7; v_call: TRBV6-5; clone_size: .; d_call: TRBD2; cdr3_length: 14
cdr3_nt: TGCGCCAGCAGCCAAGTGTTGGTGACAGCGAACACCGGGGAGCTGTTTTTT; cdr3_aa: CASSQVLVTANTGELFF; j_call: TRBJ2-2; v_call: TRBV4-1; clone_size: .; d_call: .; cdr3_length: 17
cdr3_nt: TGTGCCAGCAGCTTGGAGTGGACAGGGTTGTCACCCCTCCACTTT; cdr3_aa: CASSLEWTGLSPLHF; j_call: TRBJ1-6; v_call: TRBV5-5; clone_size: .; d_call: TRBD1; cdr3_length: 15
cdr3_nt: TGTGCCAGCAGCCAAGGGGTCGGGGATTCCACCGGGGAGCTGTTTTTT; cdr3_aa: CASSQGVGDSTGELFF; j_call: TRBJ2-2; v_call: TRBV4-2; clone_size: once; d_call: .; cdr3_length: 16
cdr3_nt: TGTGCCTGGAGTGACAGGATCCAAGAGACCCAGTACTTC; cdr3_aa: CAWSDRIQETQYF; j_call: TRBJ2-5; v_call: TRBV30; clone_size: .; d_call: .; cdr3_length: 13
cdr3_nt: TGTGCCAGCTCATTTTCCCAGGGAGGATACACAGATACGCAGTATTTT; cdr3_aa: CASSFSQGGYTDTQYF; j_call: TRBJ2-3; v_call: TRBV18; clone_size: .; d_call: .; cdr3_length: 16
cdr3_nt: TGTGCCAGCAGTGAATCGGGGGGGATGGCGCCCCAGCATTTT; cdr3_aa: CASSESGGMAPQHF; j_call: TRBJ1-5; v_call: TRBV6-4; clone_size: .; d_call: .; cdr3_length: 14
cdr3_nt: TGTGCCAGCAGGATACAGGGGCTGCACACTGAAGCTTTCTTT; cdr3_aa: CASRIQGLHTEAFF; j_call: TRBJ1-1; v_call: TRBV6-5; clone_size: .; d_call: TRBD1; cdr3_length: 14
cdr3_nt: TGTGCCAGCAGGAGGGACACTAGAAACACCGGGGAGCTGTTTTTT; cdr3_aa: CASRRDTRNTGELFF; j_call: TRBJ2-2; v_call: TRBV7-9; clone_size: .; d_call: .; cdr3_length: 15
cdr3_nt: TGTGCCAGCAGTTTCCGGGATGCTAACTATGGCTACACCTTC; cdr3_aa: CASSFRDANYGYTF; j_call: TRBJ1-2; v_call: TRBV6-5; clone_size: .; d_call: .; cdr3_length: 14
cdr3_nt: TGTGCCAGCATGCCGGGACTAGCGGCCCCAGATACGCAGTATTTT; cdr3_aa: CASMPGLAAPDTQYF; j_call: TRBJ2-3; v_call: TRBV27; clone_size: few; d_call: TRBD2; cdr3_length: 15
cdr3_nt: TGTGCCAGCTCACCGGCAGACTCCTACGAGCGGTACTTC; cdr3_aa: CASSPADSYERYF; j_call: TRBJ2-7; v_call: TRBV18; clone_size: .; d_call: .; cdr3_length: 13
cdr3_nt: TGTGCCAGCAGCTTAGGGGCCACCGGGGAGCTGTTTTTT; cdr3_aa: CASSLGATGELFF; j_call: TRBJ2-2; v_call: TRBV13; clone_size: .; d_call: .; cdr3_length: 13
cdr3_nt: TGCAGCGTACTTCCGACGGGGAACACTGAAGCTTTCTTT; cdr3_aa: CSVLPTGNTEAFF; j_call: TRBJ1-1; v_call: TRBV29-1; clone_size: .; d_call: .; cdr3_length: 13
cdr3_nt: TGTGCCAGCAGTTATCCGGGACAGGGGACTGGAAACACCATATATTTT; cdr3_aa: CASSYPGQGTGNTIYF; j_call: TRBJ1-3; v_call: TRBV6-6; clone_size: .; d_call: TRBD1; cdr3_length: 16
cdr3_nt: TGCGCCAGCAGTGAACGCGGGGAGACGCCGACCGGGGAGCTGTTTTTT; cdr3_aa: CASSERGETPTGELFF; j_call: TRBJ2-2; v_call: TRBV10-1; clone_size: .; d_call: .; cdr3_length: 16
cdr3_nt: TGTGCCAGCAGTGACGACAGGGAGGCCAAAAACATTCAGTACTTC; cdr3_aa: CASSDDREAKNIQYF; j_call: TRBJ2-4; v_call: TRBV2; clone_size: .; d_call: TRBD1; cdr3_length: 15
cdr3_nt: TGCGCCAGCAGTGGTCAGACAGGGGTCTACAATGAGCAGTTCTTC; cdr3_aa: CASSGQTGVYNEQFF; j_call: TRBJ2-1; v_call: TRBV10-2; clone_size: once; d_call: TRBD1; cdr3_length: 15
cdr3_nt: TGCGCCAGCAGCTTGGTCTACAGGGTGGGCACCGGGGAGCTGTTTTTT; cdr3_aa: CASSLVYRVGTGELFF; j_call: TRBJ2-2; v_call: TRBV5-1; clone_size: .; d_call: .; cdr3_length: 16
cdr3_nt: TGTGCCAGCAGCCCGGGGGGGAGGGACGAGCAGTACTTC; cdr3_aa: CASSPGGRDEQYF; j_call: TRBJ2-7; v_call: TRBV5-4; clone_size: .; d_call: TRBD2; cdr3_length: 13
cdr3_nt: TGCGCCGGAACTCAAGATGGGGAGAGATGGAACACCGGGGAGCTGTTTTTT; cdr3_aa: CAGTQDGERWNTGELFF; j_call: TRBJ2-2; v_call: TRBV10-1; clone_size: .; d_call: .; cdr3_length: 17
cdr3_nt: TGTGCCAGCAGTGATAGGGGTCCAACGCGGGGTGGAGAGACCCAGTACTTC; cdr3_aa: CASSDRGPTRGGETQYF; j_call: TRBJ2-5; v_call: TRBV25-1; clone_size: .; d_call: .; cdr3_length: 17
cdr3_nt: TGTGCCAGCAGCTTAGACAGGAGTACCTACGAGCAGTACTTC; cdr3_aa: CASSLDRSTYEQYF; j_call: TRBJ2-7; v_call: TRBV7-2; clone_size: .; d_call: .; cdr3_length: 14
cdr3_nt: TGCGCCAGCAGCTTGGCCCCTAGCGGGAGAGGAGGCTACAATGAGCAGTTCTTC; cdr3_aa: CASSLAPSGRGGYNEQFF; j_call: TRBJ2-1; v_call: TRBV5-1; clone_size: .; d_call: TRBD2; cdr3_length: 18
cdr3_nt: TGCGCCAGCAGTGAGGCCGACAGTTCTAACGAGCAGTACTTC; cdr3_aa: CASSEADSSNEQYF; j_call: TRBJ2-7; v_call: TRBV10-1; clone_size: .; d_call: .; cdr3_length: 14
cdr3_nt: TGTGCCAGCAGCAAAGGGGTTTTGGGTGAGCAGTACTTC; cdr3_aa: CASSKGVLGEQYF; j_call: TRBJ2-7; v_call: TRBV6-5; clone_size: once; d_call: .; cdr3_length: 13
cdr3_nt: TGTGCCAGCAGCCAAGCTTTAGTGCTGTCGGGCGGGGAGCTGTTTTTT; cdr3_aa: CASSQALVLSGGELFF; j_call: TRBJ2-2; v_call: TRBV14; clone_size: .; d_call: .; cdr3_length: 16
cdr3_nt: TGTGCCAGCGTATCAGGGTACTATGGCTACACCTTC; cdr3_aa: CASVSGYYGYTF; j_call: TRBJ1-2; v_call: TRBV6-5; clone_size: once; d_call: .; cdr3_length: 12
cdr3_nt: TGCAGCGTTCCTAGCGGGGGTTGGTACCAAGAGACCCAGTACTTC; cdr3_aa: CSVPSGGWYQETQYF; j_call: TRBJ2-5; v_call: TRBV29-1; clone_size: .; d_call: TRBD2; cdr3_length: 15
cdr3_nt: TGTGCCACCAGCAGAGATTTTTGGAGGGGCCGGAGCTCCTATAATTCACCCCTCCACTTT; cdr3_aa: CATSRDFWRGRSSYNSPLHF; j_call: TRBJ1-6; v_call: TRBV15; clone_size: .; d_call: .; cdr3_length: 20
cdr3_nt: TGCGCCAGCAGCCAAGTCGACATGCTCTCCTACAATGAGCAGTTCTTC; cdr3_aa: CASSQVDMLSYNEQFF; j_call: TRBJ2-1; v_call: TRBV4-1; clone_size: .; d_call: .; cdr3_length: 16
cdr3_nt: TGTGCCAGCAGTCGGGGACAGAGGAGCTCCTACGAGCAGTACTTC; cdr3_aa: CASSRGQRSSYEQYF; j_call: TRBJ2-7; v_call: TRBV2; clone_size: .; d_call: TRBD1; cdr3_length: 15
cdr3_nt: TGTGCCAGCAGCGCCTCCGGGACAGGAGTCGGGGAGCTGTTTTTT; cdr3_aa: CASSASGTGVGELFF; j_call: TRBJ2-2; v_call: TRBV9; clone_size: .; d_call: TRBD1; cdr3_length: 15
cdr3_nt: TGTGCCAGCAGCCGGGACAGCGACAATGAGCAGTTCTTC; cdr3_aa: CASSRDSDNEQFF; j_call: TRBJ2-1; v_call: TRBV6-5; clone_size: .; d_call: TRBD1; cdr3_length: 13
cdr3_nt: TGTGCCAGCAGTTTGACAGGGGGAGTCTATGGCTACACCTTC; cdr3_aa: CASSLTGGVYGYTF; j_call: TRBJ1-2; v_call: TRBV28; clone_size: once; d_call: TRBD1; cdr3_length: 14
cdr3_nt: TGCGCCAGCAGCGTGACAGGGTCAACTAATGAAAAACTGTTTTTT; cdr3_aa: CASSVTGSTNEKLFF; j_call: TRBJ1-4; v_call: TRBV5-1; clone_size: few; d_call: TRBD1; cdr3_length: 15